The 32 T cell receptor beta chains listed next were all sequenced from one sample in a study of shared clonotypes between healthy human individuals. Sequencing used immunoSEQ multiplex PCR; TCRdb keeps in-frame clones, though not all of them. Of roughly 810,000 clones detected, about 96% appear once; the ten largest clones hold roughly 0.23%. Naive CD8 isolation took CD45RO-negative cells positively selected for CCR7 and excluded terminally differentiated effector memory CD45RA+ cells. Specimen: naive CD8+ T cells sorted from blood. Source of these receptors: a man aged 30 to 39 in good health.

In its sample, this clone was seen a few times. V gene TRBV29-1 combines with J gene TRBJ2-2, with D possibly TRBD2 on 5 matching bases. The V gene's germline CDR1 is SQVTM and CDR2 ANQGSEA. V was cut by 3 bases and J by 3 bases, with 23 bases left in between. CDR3 length: 18 amino acids. CDR3 in amino acids: CSVEAAWGGGPDTGELFF. The CDR3 DNA is TGCAGCGTTGAGGCCGCATGGGGTGGAGGTCCAGACACCGGGGAGCTGTTTTTT.

V and J are TRBV13 and TRBJ2-1; 7 nucleotides align to TRBD2. J was trimmed by 8 bases and V by 5 bases; bases with no gene match: 12. Per germline, CDR1 PRHDT and CDR2 FYEKMQ (reference sequence). This CDR3 is 15 amino acids long. CDR3 coding DNA: TGTGCCAGCAGCCAGACCAACGGGGGGTTGGATGAGCAGTTCTTC. Translating gives CASSQTNGGLDEQFF.

A word on this clone: This specimen includes other DNA sequences encoding the same CDR3. The CDR3 nucleotides are TGTGCCAGCAGCGTAGAAGGCGGCCCTAGCACAGATACGCAGTATTTT. This sequence encodes CASSVEGGPSTDTQYF. This chain joins TRBV9 and TRBJ2-3; no firm D call. The germline V gene has CDR1 SGDLS and CDR2 YYNGEE. V lost 0 bases and J lost 0, with 11 bases in between. The CDR3 runs 16 residues.

The chain couples TRBV10-3 to TRBJ1-1; no reliable D call. V lost 4 bases to trimming and J lost 8 bases, with 20 bases between them. The CDR3 runs to 15 residues. Germline V CDR1 and CDR2: ENHRY, SYGVKD. DNA of the CDR3: TGTGCCATCAGTGCCACTCCAATCTTAGATTCGGAAGCTTTCTTT. Its protein is CAISATPILDSEAFF.

This chain connects TRBV4-3 to TRBJ1-1; a weak D match, TRBD1 (5 bases). Trimming shortened V by 2 bases and J by 3 bases, and 19 bases separated the two germline ends. The germline gives CDR1 LGHNA, CDR2 YSLEER. This CDR3 is built from 17 residues. The CDR3 region has the DNA TGCGCCAGCAGCCAACATAGATCAGGGCGGCCTTACACTGAAGCTTTCTTT. It yields the protein CASSQHRSGRPYTEAFF.

CDR3: CSVGTGFSEAFF. The CDR3 DNA is TGCAGCGTCGGGACAGGTTTTTCTGAAGCTTTCTTT. The rearrangement links TRBV29-1 to TRBJ1-1; 8 positions match TRBD1. This CDR3 is built from 12 residues. CDR1 is SQVTM and CDR2 is ANQGSEA in the germline V gene. J was trimmed by 6 bases and V by 6 bases; bases with no gene match: 6.

This chain connects TRBV5-5 to TRBJ1-2; D perhaps matches TRBD1 (5 bases). The CDR3 sequence is 15 residues long. V lost 1 base and J 4 bases, leaving 14 bases between the germline ends. CDR1 is SGHKS and CDR2 is YYEKEE in the germline V gene (reference sequence). The chain's CDR3 is CASSLRGALRYGYTF. The CDR3 DNA is TGTGCCAGCAGCTTGCGAGGGGCGCTCCGCTATGGCTACACCTTC.

The chain recombines TRBV25-1 with TRBJ1-5; no firm D call. CDR1 and CDR2 from the germline V gene are MGHDK and SYGVNS. The germline V and J ends were trimmed by 3 bases and 0 bases, with 6 bases remaining between them. The CDR3 has 14 amino acids. The DNA for the CDR3 is TGTGCCAGCAGTGATTTGAATAGCAATCAGCCCCAGCATTTT. Residues: CASSDLNSNQPQHF.

V and J are TRBV7-9 and TRBJ2-2; perhaps TRBD1 as D (6 bases). Deletions cut 5 bases from V and 4 bases from J, with 14 bases between. This CDR3 contains 15 residues. The V gene's germline CDR1 is SEHNR and CDR2 FQNEAQ (reference sequence). Here the CDR3 reads CASSDTVTGTGELFF. The CDR3 DNA sequence: TGTGCCAGCAGCGATACTGTGACAGGCACCGGGGAGCTGTTTTTT.

The chain couples TRBV12-1 to TRBJ2-7; whether TRBD1, the table's D call, matches the DNA was not checked. TRBV12-1 has pseudogene status. The CDR3 has 14 residues. In nucleotides, the CDR3 is TGTGCCAGCAGCTCGACAGGGGAGAAGTACGAGCAGTACTTC. Residues: CASSSTGEKYEQYF.

The chain employs TRBV14 and TRBJ2-3, with D perhaps matching TRBD2 (5 bases). Trimming shortened V by 2 bases and J by 0 bases, and 12 bases separated the two germline ends. The CDR3 extends over 16 amino acids. Germline-derived CDR1 and CDR2 are SGHDN and FVKESK. CDR3 sequence reads: CASSQSGAASTDTQYF. CDR3 sequence (DNA): TGTGCCAGCAGCCAAAGCGGAGCGGCTAGCACAGATACGCAGTATTTT.

The chain links TRBV6-5 to TRBJ1-1; TRBD1 is a possible D gene (6 bases). The V end lost 4 bases, the J end lost 10 bases, and 22 bases lay between the germline ends. The CDR3 has 15 amino acids. In germline, CDR1 is MNHEY, CDR2 SVGAGI. This CDR3 is CASSSPTGLRLGAFF. DNA for the CDR3: TGTGCCAGCAGTTCTCCGACAGGTTTACGCCTCGGAGCTTTCTTT.

The chain recombines TRBV28 with TRBJ2-1; D is unclear. Trimming removed 5 bases from V and 0 bases from J, with 11 bases in between. Germline V gene data show CDR1 as MDHEN and CDR2 as SYDVKM. CDR3 size: 15 residues. CDR3 bases: TGTGCCAGCAGTACGACTCCAAGCTCCTACAATGAGCAGTTCTTC. Its protein product is CASSTTPSSYNEQFF.

This clone was seen just once. The chain couples TRBV7-2 to TRBJ2-5; perhaps TRBD2 as D (5 bases). Germline CDR1 reads SGHTA; CDR2 reads FQGNSA. Trimming removed 6 bases from V and 5 bases from J, with 31 bases in between. This CDR3 has 19 amino acids. CDR3 sequence reads: CASRSFSARTEYWRETQYF. As DNA, the CDR3 is TGTGCCAGCAGATCGTTTAGCGCGAGAACCGAATATTGGAGGGAGACCCAGTACTTC.

The CDR3 loop is CASSLVAGLISYEQYF. The CDR3 DNA reads TGTGCCAGCAGCTTAGTGGCCGGACTCATCTCCTACGAGCAGTACTTC. V is TRBV7-8 and J is TRBJ2-7; D might be TRBD2 (5 bases). The V end lost 1 base, the J end lost 0 bases, and 13 bases lay between the germline ends. Germline assignment: CDR1 SGHVS and CDR2 FQNEAQ. The CDR3 extends over 16 amino acids. The variable domain in full, completed from reference TRBV7-8 and TRBJ2-7, reads GAGVSQSPRYKVAKRGQDVALRCDPISGHVSLFWYQQALGQGPEFLTYFQNEAQLDKSGLPSDRFFAERPEGSVSTLKIQRTQQEDSAVYLCASSLVAGLISYEQYFGPGTRLTVT.

The chain combines TRBV5-1 with TRBJ1-2, with D possibly TRBD1 on 5 matching bases. Trimming removed 0 bases from V and 4 bases from J, with 10 bases in between. The CDR3 is 14 residues long. The V gene's germline CDR1 is SGHRS and CDR2 YFSETQ. The CDR3 loop reads CASSLALDSYGYTF. The CDR3 bases are TGCGCCAGCAGCTTGGCCCTTGACAGCTATGGCTACACCTTC.

The chain has TRBV29-1 and TRBJ2-7, with D possibly being TRBD1 (6 bases). Trimming shortened V by 7 bases and J by 0 bases, and 19 bases separated the two germline ends. The germline gives CDR1 SQVTM, CDR2 ANQGSEA. The CDR3 covers 15 residues. As DNA, the CDR3 is TGCAGCGGTTATATGGGGGACACCAACTCCTACGAGCAGTACTTC. Translating it yields CSGYMGDTNSYEQYF.

The CDR3 spells CASSFTQGYEQYF. For the CDR3, the DNA is TGTGCCAGTAGTTTCACCCAGGGCTACGAGCAGTACTTC. The chain combines TRBV19 with TRBJ2-7; possibly TRBD1 for D (5 bases). The CDR3 totals 13 residues. The V gene's germline CDR1 is LNHDA and CDR2 SQIVND (reference sequence). V was shortened by 5 bases and J by 3 bases, with 11 bases between the two germline ends.

This chain links TRBV7-9 with TRBJ1-1; the D gene is possibly TRBD1 (6 bases). V gave up 4 bases and J gave up 7 bases, with 16 bases separating them. Germline CDR1 is SEHNR and CDR2 is FQNEAQ (reference sequence). This CDR3 comprises 14 residues. CDR3 loop: CASSYDPGGGEAFF. The CDR3 nucleotides are TGTGCCAGCAGCTACGACCCGGGAGGGGGTGAAGCTTTCTTT.

This chain connects TRBV15 to TRBJ2-3; the D gene is possibly TRBD1 (6 bases). Germline V gene data show CDR1 as LNHNV and CDR2 as YYDKDF (reference sequence). The CDR3 runs to 15 residues. The V and J ends lost 5 bases and 6 bases respectively, with 18 bases between them. CDR3 amino acids: CATSVPGQTRDTQYF. Here the CDR3 DNA reads TGTGCCACCAGCGTCCCGGGACAAACGAGGGATACGCAGTATTTT.

Worth noting for this clone: This same CDR3 is encoded by further DNA sequences in the sample. The chain uses TRBV19 and TRBJ2-7; the match to TRBD1 covers 11 bases. CDR3 length: 14 amino acids. CDR1 and CDR2 (germline): LNHDA, SQIVND (reference sequence). V lost 5 bases and J lost 2; bases outside the gene matches: 2. CDR3 coding DNA: TGTGCCAGTAGTCCGGGACAGGGGGCCTACGAGCAGTACTTC. Its protein product is CASSPGQGAYEQYF.

The chain joins TRBV6-1 to TRBJ1-5; D might be TRBD1 (5 bases). Trimming took off 0 bases at V and 2 bases at J, with 14 bases between the two ends. The CDR3 extends over 17 amino acids. Looked up from germline, CDR1 is MNHNS and CDR2 is SASEGT. Here the CDR3 DNA reads TGTGCCAGCAGTGAAGCGCTCTGGGACGGACGCAATCAGCCCCAGCATTTT. Translated: CASSEALWDGRNQPQHF.

The chain links TRBV10-3 to TRBJ2-1, with 7 nucleotides matching TRBD2. Germline loops: CDR1 ENHRY, CDR2 SYGVKD. There are 16 residues in the CDR3. V was clipped by 0 bases and J by 3 bases; unmatched bases: 5. This CDR3 is CAISESVGRNYNEQFF. The CDR3 bases are TGTGCCATCAGTGAGTCGGTCGGGAGGAACTACAATGAGCAGTTCTTC.

V and J are TRBV11-2 and TRBJ2-5; D gene ambiguous. The CDR3 extends over 14 amino acids. Germline V gives CDR1 SGHAT, CDR2 FQNNGV. V lost 0 bases, J lost 4 bases, and 9 bases lay in between. This chain's CDR3 is CASSLEASGETQYF. In nucleotides, the CDR3 is TGTGCCAGCAGCTTAGAGGCCTCGGGAGAGACCCAGTACTTC.

The rearrangement links TRBV11-2 to TRBJ2-5, with 10 bases lining up with TRBD2. Germline trimming cut 2 bases from V and 4 bases from J; bases unmatched to any gene: 4. Per germline, CDR1 SGHAT and CDR2 FQNNGV. The CDR3 is made up of 15 amino acids. CDR3 sequence: CASSLIRLAGETQYF. The CDR3 DNA reads TGTGCCAGCAGCTTAATACGACTAGCGGGAGAGACCCAGTACTTC.

The chain employs TRBV11-2 and TRBJ2-3, with D maybe TRBD2 (5 bases). The V gene's germline CDR1 is SGHAT and CDR2 FQNNGV. The CDR3 is 17 amino acids. V gave up 3 bases and J gave up 4 bases, with 20 bases separating them. CDR3 loop: CASSFPPGIEGADTQYF. As DNA, the CDR3 is TGTGCCAGCAGCTTCCCCCCCGGCATAGAGGGCGCAGATACGCAGTATTTT.

This clone was seen once. V is TRBV2 and J is TRBJ2-7, with 12 bases aligning to TRBD2. The CDR3 contains 14 residues. With 6 bases clipped from V and 6 bases from J, the junction kept 6 bases outside the gene matches. Germline V gives CDR1 SNHLY, CDR2 FYNNEI. The DNA for the CDR3 is TGTGCCAGCAGCCCGACTAGCGGGAGTAGCGAGCAGTACTTC. It encodes CASSPTSGSSEQYF.

The rearrangement uses TRBV21-1 and TRBJ2-1; the table's D call TRBD2 went unverified against the DNA. TRBV21-1 is assigned pseudogene status. The CDR3 sequence is 16 residues long. CDR3 amino acids: CASSKPRSSSYNEQFF. The CDR3 DNA reads as TGTGCCAGCAGCAAACCGAGATCTAGCTCCTACAATGAGCAGTTCTTC.

This chain uses TRBV4-1 with TRBJ2-2, with 12 bases identical to TRBD1. CDR1 is MGHRA and CDR2 is YSYEKL in the germline V gene. Trimming removed 8 bases from V and 1 base from J; junction bases left unmatched: 5. This CDR3 comprises 16 residues. CDR3 nucleotides: TGCGCCAGCGGGGGGACAGGGGGCTTGAACACCGGGGAGCTGTTTTTT. Translation gives CASGGTGGLNTGELFF.

The rearrangement joins TRBV7-9 to TRBJ2-7, with a weak D call TRBD2 (5 bases). Germline loops: CDR1 SEHNR, CDR2 FQNEAQ (reference sequence). The CDR3 has 14 residues. V was trimmed by 5 bases and J by 2 bases, leaving 13 bases between them. The CDR3 region has the DNA TGTGCCAGCAGCGACCCAAGGAGGACCTACGAGCAGTACTTC. Translation: CASSDPRRTYEQYF.

The chain joins TRBV11-2 to TRBJ2-2; 13 nucleotides line up with TRBD2. Germline V gene sequence: CDR1 SGHAT, CDR2 FQNNGV. V shed 5 bases and J 6 bases; nucleotides not matched to a gene: 6. The CDR3 covers 16 residues. Written as DNA, the CDR3 is TGTGCCAGCAGCCCAACTAGCGGGAGGGCTTCCGGGGAGCTGTTTTTT. Amino acids: CASSPTSGRASGELFF.

As to this clone: The sample holds other DNA sequences that translate to the same CDR3. This rearrangement joins TRBV28 to TRBJ1-2; no definite D call. CDR3 length: 11 residues. V gave up 4 bases and J gave up 4 bases, with 4 bases separating them. Germline V CDR1 and CDR2: MDHEN, SYDVKM. In nucleotides, the CDR3 is TGTGCCAGCAGTTCGTCCTATGGCTACACCTTC. It encodes CASSSSYGYTF.